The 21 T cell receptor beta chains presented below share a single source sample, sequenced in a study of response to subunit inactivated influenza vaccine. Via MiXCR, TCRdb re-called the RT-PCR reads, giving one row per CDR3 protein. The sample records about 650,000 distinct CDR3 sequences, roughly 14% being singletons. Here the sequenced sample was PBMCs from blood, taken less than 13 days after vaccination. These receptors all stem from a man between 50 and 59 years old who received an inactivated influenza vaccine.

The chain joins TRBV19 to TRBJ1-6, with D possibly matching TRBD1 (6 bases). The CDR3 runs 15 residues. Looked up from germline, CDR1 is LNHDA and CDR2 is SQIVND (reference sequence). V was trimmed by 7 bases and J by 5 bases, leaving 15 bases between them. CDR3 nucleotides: TGTGCCAGTACCCTGACGGACAGAAATAATTCACCCCTCCACTTT. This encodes CASTLTDRNNSPLHF.

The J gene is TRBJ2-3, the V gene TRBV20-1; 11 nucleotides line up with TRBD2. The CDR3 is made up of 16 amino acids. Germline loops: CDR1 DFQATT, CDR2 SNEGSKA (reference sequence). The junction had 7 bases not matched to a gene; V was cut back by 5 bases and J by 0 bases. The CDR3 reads CSADLAGGPSTDTQYF. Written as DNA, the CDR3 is TGCAGTGCTGATCTAGCGGGGGGCCCTAGCACAGATACGCAGTATTTT.

CDR3 region: CASSYLRKGITDTQYF. In nucleotides, the CDR3 is TGTGCCAGCAGTTACCTCCGTAAAGGGATCACAGATACGCAGTATTTT. The V and J genes are TRBV6-2 or TRBV6-3 and TRBJ2-3, with unresolved D. V lost 2 bases and J 2 bases, leaving 14 bases between the germline ends. The CDR3 loop spans 16 amino acids. The germline CDR1 and CDR2 sequences are MNHEY and SVGEGT.

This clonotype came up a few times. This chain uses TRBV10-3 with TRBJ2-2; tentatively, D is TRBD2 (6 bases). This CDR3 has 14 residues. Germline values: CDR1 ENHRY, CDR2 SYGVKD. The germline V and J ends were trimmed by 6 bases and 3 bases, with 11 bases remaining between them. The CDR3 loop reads CAIRGTGDTGELFF. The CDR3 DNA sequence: TGTGCCATCAGGGGAACGGGAGACACCGGGGAGCTGTTTTTT.

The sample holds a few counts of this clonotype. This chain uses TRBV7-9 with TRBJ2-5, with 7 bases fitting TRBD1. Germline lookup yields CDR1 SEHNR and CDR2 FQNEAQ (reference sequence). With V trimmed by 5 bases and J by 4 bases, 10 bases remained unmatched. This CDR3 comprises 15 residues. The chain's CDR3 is CASSPARQGPETQYF. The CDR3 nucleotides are TGTGCCAGCAGCCCAGCCCGACAGGGCCCAGAGACCCAGTACTTC.

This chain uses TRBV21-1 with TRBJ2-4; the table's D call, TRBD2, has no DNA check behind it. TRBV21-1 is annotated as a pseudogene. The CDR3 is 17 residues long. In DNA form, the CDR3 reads TGTGCCAGCAGCAACGATCTAGCGGCACTAGCCAAAAACATTCAGTACTTC. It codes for CASSNDLAALAKNIQYF.

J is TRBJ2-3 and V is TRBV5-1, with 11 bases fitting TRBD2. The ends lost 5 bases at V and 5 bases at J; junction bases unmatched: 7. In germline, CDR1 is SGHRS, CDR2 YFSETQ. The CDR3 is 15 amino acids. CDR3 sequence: CASRLTSGSKDTQYF. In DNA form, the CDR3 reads TGCGCCAGCAGGCTAACTAGCGGGAGTAAAGATACGCAGTATTTT.

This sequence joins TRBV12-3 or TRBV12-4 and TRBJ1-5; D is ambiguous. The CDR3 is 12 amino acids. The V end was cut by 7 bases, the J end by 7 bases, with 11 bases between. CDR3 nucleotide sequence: TGTGCCAGCACCATGGTCGGGCAGCCCCAGCATTTT. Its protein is CASTMVGQPQHF.

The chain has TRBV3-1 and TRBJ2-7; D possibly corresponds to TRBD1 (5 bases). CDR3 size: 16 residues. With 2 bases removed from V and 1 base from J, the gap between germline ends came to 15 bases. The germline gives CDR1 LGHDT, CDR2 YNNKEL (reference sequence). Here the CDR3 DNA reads TGTGCCAGCAGCCAATCACCCCGCGCAGGGTCCTACGAGCAGTACTTC. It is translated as CASSQSPRAGSYEQYF.

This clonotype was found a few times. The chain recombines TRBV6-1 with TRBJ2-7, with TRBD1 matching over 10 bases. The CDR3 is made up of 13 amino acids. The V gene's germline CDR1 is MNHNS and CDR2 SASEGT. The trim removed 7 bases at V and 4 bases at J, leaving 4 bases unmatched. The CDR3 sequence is CASIRTGGYEQYF. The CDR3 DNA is TGTGCCAGCATTCGGACAGGGGGATACGAGCAGTACTTC.

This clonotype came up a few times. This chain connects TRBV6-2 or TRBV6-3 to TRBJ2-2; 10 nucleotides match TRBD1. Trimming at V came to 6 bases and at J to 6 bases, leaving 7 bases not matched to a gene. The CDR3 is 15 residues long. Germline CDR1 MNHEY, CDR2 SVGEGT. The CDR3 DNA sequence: TGTGCCAGCAGATGGGACAGGGGATTTGCCGGGGAGCTGTTTTTT. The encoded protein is CASRWDRGFAGELFF.

The DNA of the CDR3 is TGCAGTGCTAGAGGAGCAGGCCCTGGGGCCAACGTCCTGACTTTC. It encodes CSARGAGPGANVLTF. The chain employs TRBV20-1 and TRBJ2-6; D not resolved. CDR1 is DFQATT and CDR2 is SNEGSKA in the germline V gene (reference sequence). The V gene lost 1 base and the J gene lost 2 bases, with 9 bases spanning the gap. The CDR3 totals 15 residues.

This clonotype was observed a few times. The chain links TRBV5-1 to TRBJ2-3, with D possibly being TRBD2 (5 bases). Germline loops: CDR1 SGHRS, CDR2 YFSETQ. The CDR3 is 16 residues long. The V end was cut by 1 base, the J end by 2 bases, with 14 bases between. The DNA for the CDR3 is TGCGCCAGCAGCTTGAGGCTAGCCCCCCCCACAGATACGCAGTATTTT. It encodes CASSLRLAPPTDTQYF.

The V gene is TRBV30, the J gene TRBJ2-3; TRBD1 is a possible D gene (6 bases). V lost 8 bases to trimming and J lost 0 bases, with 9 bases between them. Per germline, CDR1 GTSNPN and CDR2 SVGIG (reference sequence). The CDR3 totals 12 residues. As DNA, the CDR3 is TGTGCCCGGACAGAGAGCACAGATACGCAGTATTTT. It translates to CARTESTDTQYF.

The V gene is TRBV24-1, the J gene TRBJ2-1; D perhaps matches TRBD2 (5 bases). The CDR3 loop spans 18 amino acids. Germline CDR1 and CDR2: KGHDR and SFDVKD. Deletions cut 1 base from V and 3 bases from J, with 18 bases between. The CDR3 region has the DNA TGTGCCACCAGTGATTTTAGGGTTGGCGGAGGAAGCTACAATGAGCAGTTCTTC. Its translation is CATSDFRVGGGSYNEQFF.

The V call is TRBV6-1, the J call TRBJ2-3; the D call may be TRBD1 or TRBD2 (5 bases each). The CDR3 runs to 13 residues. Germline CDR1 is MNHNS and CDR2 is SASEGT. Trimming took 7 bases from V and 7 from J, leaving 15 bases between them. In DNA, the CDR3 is TGTGCCAGCAACGAGGGGAAGGGGTATACGCAGTATTTT. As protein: CASNEGKGYTQYF.

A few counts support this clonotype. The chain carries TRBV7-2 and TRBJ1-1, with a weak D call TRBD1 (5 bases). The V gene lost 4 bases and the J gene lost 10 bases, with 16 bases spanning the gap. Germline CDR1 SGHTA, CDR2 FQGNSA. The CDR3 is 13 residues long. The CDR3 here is CASSSARGYGAFF. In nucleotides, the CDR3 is TGTGCCAGCAGCTCGGCAAGGGGATATGGAGCTTTCTTT.

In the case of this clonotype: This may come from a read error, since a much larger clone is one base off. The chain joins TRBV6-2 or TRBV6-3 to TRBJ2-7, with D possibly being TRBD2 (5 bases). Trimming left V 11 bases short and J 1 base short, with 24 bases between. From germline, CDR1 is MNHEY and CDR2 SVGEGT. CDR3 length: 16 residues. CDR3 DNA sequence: TGTGCCTCGAATCGGAGCCCGGGGAACTATTCCTACGAGCAGTACTTC. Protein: CASNRSPGNYSYEQYF.

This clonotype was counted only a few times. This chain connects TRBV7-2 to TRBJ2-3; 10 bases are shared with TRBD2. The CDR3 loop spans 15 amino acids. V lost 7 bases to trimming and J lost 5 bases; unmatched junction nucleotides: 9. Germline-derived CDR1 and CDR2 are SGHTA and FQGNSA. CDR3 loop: CASTVTSGILDTQYF. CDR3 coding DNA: TGTGCCAGCACCGTAACTAGCGGGATTCTAGATACGCAGTATTTT.

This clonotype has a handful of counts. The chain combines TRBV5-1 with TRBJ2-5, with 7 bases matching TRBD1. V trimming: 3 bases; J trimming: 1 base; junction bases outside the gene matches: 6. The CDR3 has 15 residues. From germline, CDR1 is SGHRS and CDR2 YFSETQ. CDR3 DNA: TGCGCCAGCAGCTCGCAGGGGGTTAGCCAAGAGACCCAGTACTTC. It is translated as CASSSQGVSQETQYF.

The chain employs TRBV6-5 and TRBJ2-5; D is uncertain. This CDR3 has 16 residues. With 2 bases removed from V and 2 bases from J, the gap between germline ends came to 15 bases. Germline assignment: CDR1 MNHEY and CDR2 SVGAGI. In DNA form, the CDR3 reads TGTGCCAGCAGTTACGCTAATTGGGCCACTCAAGAGACCCAGTACTTC. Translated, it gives CASSYANWATQETQYF.